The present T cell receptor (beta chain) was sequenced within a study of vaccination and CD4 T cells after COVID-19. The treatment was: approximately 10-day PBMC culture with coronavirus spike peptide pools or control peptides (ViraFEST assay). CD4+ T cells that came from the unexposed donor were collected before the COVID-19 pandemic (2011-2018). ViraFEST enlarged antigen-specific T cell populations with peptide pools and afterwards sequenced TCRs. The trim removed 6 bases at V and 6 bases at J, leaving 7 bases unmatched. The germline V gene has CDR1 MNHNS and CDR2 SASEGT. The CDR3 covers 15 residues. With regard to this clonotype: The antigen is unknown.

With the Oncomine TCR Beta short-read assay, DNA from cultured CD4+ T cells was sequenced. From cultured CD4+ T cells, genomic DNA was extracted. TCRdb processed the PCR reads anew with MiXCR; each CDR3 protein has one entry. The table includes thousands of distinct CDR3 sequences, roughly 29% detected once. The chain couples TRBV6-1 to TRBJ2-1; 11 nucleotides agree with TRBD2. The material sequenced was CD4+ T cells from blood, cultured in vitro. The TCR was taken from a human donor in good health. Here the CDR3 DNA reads TGTGCCAGCAGGACCCCTAGCGGGAGGCCCAATGAGCAGTTCTTC. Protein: CASRTPSGRPNEQFF.